This is a list of T cell receptor beta chains from one sample in a study of early T cells in non-severe SARS-CoV-2 infection. A single record per CDR3 protein comes from TCRdb applying MiXCR to the 5' RACE reads. Counted here are almost 85,000 distinct CDR3 sequences, about 12% occurring once; the ten biggest clones make up over 2.5%. Sequenced: whole blood. The source is an adult who was a healthcare worker with PCR-confirmed SARS-CoV-2 infection or an uninfected control (not recorded which). Each CDR3 is given with its conserved first and last residue. A D gene is named only where the DNA matches it firmly.

v_call d_call cdr3_aa
TRBV24-1 TRBD2 CATSDAGLAGGHEQFF
TRBV9 TRBD1 CASSVIRQGAYQSSQPQHF
TRBV28 TRBD1 CASSSGDRVYEQYF
TRBV9 . CASSNPNRDTEAFF
TRBV5-1 . CASSAEQVLYEQYF
TRBV18 TRBD1 CASSDREDQPQHF
TRBV24-1 . CATSDFRQLTDTQYF
TRBV7-6 TRBD1 CASSLERGTVNQPQHF
TRBV20-1 . CSAQTDSNTEAFF
TRBV12-3/TRBV12-4 TRBD1 CASSSDRGKRNEQFF
TRBV16 TRBD2 CASSPRTSGLNEQFF
TRBV7-9 . CASSLATVEAFF